A single TCR beta chain is shown here with its context. Sequence at one end of the junction differs from germline and may be a read error. The CDR3 runs 12 residues. Per the germline V gene, CDR1 is SSHAT and CDR2 is FNYEAQ (reference sequence). These data come from a study of cytotoxic CD8 clonotypes in ibrutinib-treated CLL. About the study: There were, on average, around 250,000 productive templates and tens of thousands of productive rearrangements per sample.

Sequenced by immunoSEQ multiplex PCR; TCRdb stores in-frame clones only, minus some. This sample yields about 120,000 clones, of which 58% are seen a single time; around 37% belongs to the top ten. The J gene is TRBJ2-1, the V gene TRBV7-7; D possibly corresponds to TRBD2 (5 bases). The receptor was derived from a human donor with chronic lymphocytic leukemia. Sequences were derived from PBMCs, sampled after 24 months of ibrutinib treatment. The CDR3 DNA is TGTGCTAGCAGCTCCGGAGGCGGTGAGCAGTTCTTC. This translates into CASSSGGGEQFF.